The clone carrying this TCR beta chain has more than one count but fewer than ten. Its target is unknown. Every TCR beta cDNA library bore unique molecular identifiers. T cells, roughly 1 to 10 million of them, yielded 500,000 to 600,000 cDNA molecules. TCRdb reprocessed the PCR reads with MiXCR, giving one entry per CDR3 protein. The table lists under 650,000 distinct CDR3 sequences, roughly two fifths of them singletons, with 1.5% to 2% in the top ten. This sample is drawn from a study of post-analysis software for immune sequencing data. Across the study: The courses of disease that were included comprised relapsing-remitting, secondary progressive and progressive-relapsing multiple sclerosis. Findings of the study overall: When the samples were clustered directly with F measure, those that had been prepared in the same batch showed strong co-clustering. Among multiple sclerosis patients, normalized Chao1 diversity was significantly below that of controls. The five TRBV segments detected at higher frequency in patients than in controls included TRBV5-6, TRBV5-1 and TRBV20-1.

V gave up 3 bases and J gave up 8 bases, with 11 bases separating them. Per the germline V gene, CDR1 is SGHTA and CDR2 is FQGNSA. This CDR3 comprises 13 residues. This rearrangement joins TRBV7-2 to TRBJ2-1, with D possibly being TRBD2 (5 bases). What was sequenced was blood. The TCR originated in a girl between 5 and 17 years old with multiple sclerosis. CDR3 bases: TGTGCCAGCAGCTTCAATTTCGGGGATGAGCAGTTCTTC. Its translation is CASSFNFGDEQFF.